Below, 10 T cell receptor beta chains from the same sample are listed, as sequenced in a study of tumor and adjacent non-tumor tissue in lung cancer. The template was RNA from unsorted bulk tissue. TCRbeta libraries were built with three rounds of nested PCR, modified from ARM-PCR. Via MiXCR, TCRdb re-called the multiplex PCR reads, giving one row per CDR3 protein. This sample has some 78,000 distinct CDR3 sequences, with 75% to 90% found just once. Sequences were obtained from lung tumor tissue. The receptor set was obtained from a woman in her fifties or sixties with non-small cell lung cancer.

As concerns this clonotype: The conserved phenylalanine or tryptophan normally closing the CDR3 is absent here, so this likely arose from a read error. The V and J genes are TRBV12-3 or TRBV12-4 and TRBJ1-4, with D perhaps matching TRBD1 (6 bases). The CDR3 extends over 13 amino acids. CDR3 protein: CVSRDRTNEKLFS. The CDR3, as DNA: TGTGTCAGCAGAGACAGGACTAATGAGAAACTGTTTTCT.

About this clonotype: One end of the junction fails to match germline, which may point to a read error. The chain is built from TRBV6-2 or TRBV6-3 and TRBJ2-7; a weak D match, TRBD1 (6 bases). Looked up from germline, CDR1 is MNHEY and CDR2 is SVGEGT. The CDR3 covers 13 residues. CDR3 nucleotides: TGTACCAGCCTAGGACAGCTTCCCTACAAGCAGTACTTC. Residues: CTSLGQLPYKQYF.

As regards this clonotype: One junction end disagrees with the germline gene, perhaps due to a read error. This chain connects TRBV6-6 to TRBJ2-3, with D perhaps TRBD1 (7 bases). Per the germline V gene, CDR1 is MNHNY and CDR2 is SVGAGI (reference sequence). CDR3 size: 14 residues. CDR3 in amino acids: CASSLRQGGDTQCF. The CDR3 DNA reads TGTGCCAGCAGTCTAAGACAGGGAGGAGATACGCAGTGTTTT.

The chain couples TRBV28 to TRBJ2-1, with a weak D call TRBD1 (6 bases). The length of the CDR3 is 14 residues. Germline values: CDR1 MDHEN, CDR2 SYDVKM. Trimming cost V 10 bases and J 4 bases, with 17 bases left between them. CDR3 residues: CAISSGTSYNEQFF. In DNA, the CDR3 is TGTGCCATCTCCTCCGGGACATCTTACAATGAGCAGTTCTTC. The whole variable domain, filled in from reference TRBV28 and TRBJ2-1, reads DVKVTQSSRYLVKRTGEKVFLECVQDMDHENMFWYRQDPGLGLRLIYFSYDVKMKEKGDIPEGYSVSREKKERFSLILESASTNQTSMYLCAISSGTSYNEQFFGPGTRLTVL.

On this clonotype: The conserved final phenylalanine or tryptophan is absent from the CDR3, which likely points to a read error. The V gene is TRBV4-1, the J gene TRBJ2-7, with D perhaps TRBD2 (6 bases). Looked up from germline, CDR1 is MGHRA and CDR2 is YSYEKL. The CDR3 length is 13 residues. The CDR3 nucleotides read TGCGCAAGCAGCCCAGGGAGGTGGTACGATCAGTACTTA. Its protein product is CASSPGRWYDQYL.

The chain links TRBV20-1 to TRBJ1-1; possibly TRBD1 for D (6 bases). Germline lookup yields CDR1 DFQATT and CDR2 SNEGSKA (reference sequence). The CDR3 totals 14 residues. The CDR3 DNA follows: TGCAATGCAAAAGGGGGGCGTTTGGACACTGAAGCTTTCTTT. Translating gives CNAKGGRLDTEAFF.

The chain employs TRBV20-1 and TRBJ2-1; 7 bases line up with TRBD2. V lost 6 bases and J lost 5; bases outside the gene matches: 7. This CDR3 comprises 13 residues. From germline, CDR1 is DFQATT and CDR2 SNEGSKA (reference sequence). The CDR3 region is CSAVGEGNNEQFF. The CDR3 region has the DNA TGCAGTGCCGTCGGGGAGGGCAACAATGAGCAGTTCTTC.

The genes are TRBV20-1 and TRBJ1-1, with unresolved D. The CDR3 is made up of 11 amino acids. Looked up from germline, CDR1 is DFQATT and CDR2 is SNEGSKA (reference sequence). The CDR3, as DNA: TGCGGTCATACACGAAACACTGAAGCTTTCTTT. This sequence encodes CGHTRNTEAFF.

With respect to this clonotype: With a much larger clone just one base away, this may be a read error. The V and J genes are TRBV14 and TRBJ1-6; D might be TRBD1 (6 bases). Germline V CDR1 and CDR2: SGHDN, FVKESK. CDR3 length: 13 residues. The CDR3 protein is CVSSQTGGSPLHF. The CDR3 nucleotides read TGTGTCAGCAGCCAGACAGGAGGATCACCCCTCCACTTT. The full variable domain, in which reference TRBV14 and TRBJ1-6 provide the parts outside the CDR3, is EAGVTQFPSHSVIEKGQTVTLRCDPISGHDNLYWYRRVMGKEIKFLLHFVKESKQDESGMPNNRFLAERTGGTYSTLKVQPAELEDSGVYFCVSSQTGGSPLHFGNGTRLTVT.

For this clonotype: The junction and the germline gene differ at one end; a read error may be behind it. The rearrangement uses TRBV20-1 and TRBJ2-1; D is possibly TRBD2 (6 bases). Germline V gene data show CDR1 as DFQATT and CDR2 as SNEGSKA (reference sequence). The CDR3 is 13 residues long. The CDR3 region is CGARTLAMGEQIF. CDR3 in DNA: TGCGGTGCTAGAACACTAGCAATGGGTGAGCAGATCTTC.